The 23 T cell receptor beta chains below were found in one sample sequenced in a study of cytomegalovirus exposure and HLA in healthy donors. Amplification used 60 Vbeta primers and 13 Jbeta primers. Only in-frame clones appear in the TCRdb table, and some are missing; sequencing was by immunoSEQ multiplex PCR. Of about 92,000 clones detected, roughly 80% appear once; the ten largest clones hold roughly 7.3%. What was sequenced was PBMCs. All receptors come from a man aged 50-59 years in good health and CMV-seropositive.

CDR3 region: CASSLVGVDNQPQHF. The CDR3 region has the DNA TGTGCCAGCAGCTTAGTCGGGGTCGACAATCAGCCCCAGCATTTT. The rearrangement links TRBV7-2 to TRBJ1-5; D remains unclear. Trimming left V 1 base short and J 3 bases short, with 10 bases between. Per the germline V gene, CDR1 is SGHTA and CDR2 is FQGNSA. CDR3 length equals 15 residues.

The J gene is TRBJ2-1, the V gene TRBV25-1; D ambiguous. Germline V gene lookup returns CDR1 MGHDK and CDR2 SYGVNS. This CDR3 spans 11 amino acids. V was trimmed by 7 bases and J by 8 bases, leaving 9 bases between them. CDR3 sequence reads: CASTLFDEQFF. DNA of the CDR3: TGTGCCAGCACCCTGTTCGATGAGCAGTTCTTC.

The genes are TRBV7-9 and TRBJ1-4; TRBD1 might be the D (6 bases). This CDR3 is built from 14 residues. The V gene's germline CDR1 is SEHNR and CDR2 FQNEAQ (reference sequence). Deletions cut 5 bases from V and 10 bases from J, with 17 bases between. The CDR3 sequence is CASSRLNIQGKLFF. For the CDR3, the DNA is TGTGCCAGCAGCCGGCTAAATATACAGGGAAAACTGTTTTTT.

The chain couples TRBV6-5 to TRBJ1-2; TRBD1 agrees at 9 bases. Per germline, CDR1 MNHEY and CDR2 SVGAGI. The CDR3 is 13 amino acids. The trim removed 4 bases at V and 8 bases at J, leaving 5 bases unmatched. The CDR3 nucleotides are TGTGCCAGCAGTTCCGGGACAGGGCCCGGCTACACCTTC. It is translated as CASSSGTGPGYTF.

The V and J genes are TRBV5-1 and TRBJ1-4; 10 bases are a match to TRBD1. Germline V lookup: CDR1 SGHRS, CDR2 YFSETQ. The trim removed 3 bases at V and 7 bases at J, leaving 6 bases unmatched. CDR3 length equals 15 residues. DNA of the CDR3: TGCGCCAGCAGCTCCACCGGGACAGGGGCTGAAAAACTGTTTTTT. Amino acid sequence: CASSSTGTGAEKLFF. Full variable domain (outside the CDR3, taken from reference TRBV5-1 and TRBJ1-4): KAGVTQTPRYLIKTRGQQVTLSCSPISGHRSVSWYQQTPGQGLQFLFEYFSETQRNKGNFPGRFSGRQFSNSRSEMNVSTLELGDSALYLCASSSTGTGAEKLFFGSGTQLSVL.

The CDR3 region is CASSQDQTGLGQPQHF. The CDR3 region has the DNA TGTGCCAGCAGCCAAGATCAAACAGGGCTGGGTCAGCCCCAGCATTTT. V gene TRBV4-2 combines with J gene TRBJ1-5; tentative D call: TRBD1 (6 bases). V gave up 0 bases and J gave up 6 bases, with 15 bases separating them. The CDR3 loop spans 16 amino acids. Germline CDR1 LGHNA, CDR2 YNFKEQ.

This clone occurred once. V is TRBV30 and J is TRBJ1-2, with 9 bases lining up with TRBD1. This CDR3 contains 13 residues. Germline V gene sequence: CDR1 GTSNPN, CDR2 SVGIG (reference sequence). V lost 2 bases, J lost 8 bases, and 6 bases stayed unmatched. The CDR3 DNA reads TGTGCCTGGAGTAAGGGGACAGGGCGCGGCTACACCTTC. It codes for CAWSKGTGRGYTF.

This sequence joins TRBV2 and TRBJ2-3; 14 bases align to TRBD2. V gave up 3 bases and J gave up 6 bases; unmatched junction bases: 5. Per germline, CDR1 SNHLY and CDR2 FYNNEI. The CDR3 consists of 16 residues. The CDR3 region is CASSDVGLAGGDTQYF. CDR3 sequence (DNA): TGTGCCAGCAGTGACGTTGGACTAGCGGGGGGCGATACGCAGTATTTT.

V is TRBV15 and J is TRBJ2-2; D not certain. This CDR3 has 14 residues. V shed 8 bases and J shed 1 base, with 11 bases lying between them. Per germline, CDR1 LNHNV and CDR2 YYDKDF (reference sequence). CDR3 amino acids: CATEASWNTGELFF. The CDR3 region has the DNA TGTGCCACCGAGGCAAGTTGGAACACCGGGGAGCTGTTTTTT.

The J gene is TRBJ2-6, the V gene TRBV19; D is perhaps TRBD1 (5 bases). CDR3 length: 16 amino acids. V was shortened by 5 bases and J by 1 base, with 12 bases between the two germline ends. Germline V lookup: CDR1 LNHDA, CDR2 SQIVND (reference sequence). The DNA for the CDR3 is TGTGCCAGTAGTCACCAGACAGTATCTGGGGCCAACGTCCTGACTTTC. Translation: CASSHQTVSGANVLTF.

The J gene is TRBJ2-7, the V gene TRBV7-2, with D possibly TRBD1 on 6 matching bases. V lost 1 base and J lost 6, with 16 bases in between. Germline CDR1 and CDR2: SGHTA and FQGNSA. This CDR3 contains 15 residues. The CDR3: CASSLEGHRTLEQYF. The CDR3, as DNA: TGTGCCAGCAGCTTAGAGGGACACAGGACCCTCGAGCAGTACTTC. Full variable domain (missing parts from reference TRBV7-2 and TRBJ2-7): GAGVSQSPSNKVTEKGKDVELRCDPISGHTALYWYRQSLGQGLEFLIYFQGNSAPDKSGLPSDRFSAERTGGSVSTLTIQRTQQEDSAVYLCASSLEGHRTLEQYFGPGTRLTVT.

The V call is TRBV10-3, the J call TRBJ2-7, with D possibly being TRBD2 (6 bases). The CDR3 covers 14 residues. Germline CDR1 and CDR2: ENHRY and SYGVKD. Trimming removed 0 bases from V and 6 bases from J, with 12 bases in between. The CDR3 here is CAISESTGGFEQYF. Written as DNA, the CDR3 is TGTGCCATCAGTGAGTCGACTGGAGGGTTCGAGCAGTACTTC.

This chain links TRBV5-6 with TRBJ2-3; no clear D. CDR3 size: 16 residues. V was clipped by 0 bases and J by 1 base, with 12 bases between them. From germline, CDR1 is SGHDT and CDR2 YYEEEE. CDR3 protein: CASSLGLSSRTDTQYF. CDR3 coding DNA: TGTGCCAGCAGCTTGGGACTTTCCTCTCGCACAGATACGCAGTATTTT. The full variable domain, with the rest looked up from reference TRBV5-6 and TRBJ2-3, is DAGVTQSPTHLIKTRGQQVTLRCSPKSGHDTVSWYQQALGQGPQFIFQYYEEEERQRGNFPDRFSGHQFPNYSSELNVNALLLGDSALYLCASSLGLSSRTDTQYFGPGTRLTVL.

This clone was detected a few times. The chain recombines TRBV30 with TRBJ2-5, with a weak D call TRBD2 (5 bases). In germline, CDR1 is GTSNPN, CDR2 SVGIG (reference sequence). This CDR3 is 15 amino acids long. Trimming removed 5 bases from V and 4 bases from J, with 20 bases in between. CDR3 loop: CAWDRGSLVGETQYF. CDR3 in DNA: TGTGCCTGGGACCGAGGGAGCCTGGTGGGAGAGACCCAGTACTTC.

This rearrangement joins TRBV18 to TRBJ1-1, with 9 bases identical to TRBD1. The V gene's germline CDR1 is KGHSH and CDR2 LQKENI. J gave up 3 bases and V 5 bases, and 7 bases lay outside the gene matches. The length of the CDR3 is 15 residues. Here the CDR3 DNA reads TGTGCCAGCTCAACAACAGGGGGCGCGGACACTGAAGCTTTCTTT. Amino acid sequence: CASSTTGGADTEAFF. The variable domain in full, with the rest retrieved from reference TRBV18 and TRBJ1-1, is NAGVMQNPRHLVRRRGQEARLRCSPMKGHSHVYWYRQLPEEGLKFMVYLQKENIIDESGMPKERFSAEFPKEGPSILRIQQVVRGDSAAYFCASSTTGGADTEAFFGQGTRLTVV.

V usage is TRBV30 and J usage is TRBJ1-1, with D possibly TRBD1 on 6 matching bases. V was shortened by 2 bases and J by 4 bases, with 20 bases between the two germline ends. Looked up from germline, CDR1 is GTSNPN and CDR2 is SVGIG (reference sequence). The CDR3 contains 16 residues. The CDR3 nucleotides read TGTGCCTGGAGTTCCACCCGGGGGGGGCCGTCCACTGAAGCTTTCTTT. Its protein product is CAWSSTRGGPSTEAFF. Full variable domain (rest looked up from reference TRBV30 and TRBJ1-1): SQTIHQWPATLVQPVGSPLSLECTVEGTSNPNLYWYRQAAGRGLQLLFYSVGIGQISSEVPQNLSASRPQDRQFILSSKKLLLSDSGFYLCAWSSTRGGPSTEAFFGQGTRLTVV.

The V call is TRBV11-3, the J call TRBJ2-3, with 7 bases aligning to TRBD1. Germline trimming cut 2 bases from V and 0 bases from J; bases unmatched to any gene: 8. Germline V gene lookup returns CDR1 SGHNT and CDR2 YENEEA. The CDR3 runs 17 residues. Here the CDR3 reads CASSLTGAAGSTDTQYF. The CDR3 DNA follows: TGTGCCAGCAGCTTAACAGGGGCGGCCGGTAGCACAGATACGCAGTATTTT.

The genes are TRBV27 and TRBJ1-2; 12 nucleotides line up with TRBD1. The CDR3 totals 13 residues. CDR1 and CDR2 from the germline V gene are MNHEY and SMNVEV (reference sequence). V trimming: 8 bases; J trimming: 4 bases; junction bases outside the gene matches: 2. CDR3 sequence reads: CASGTGGPYGYTF. CDR3 nucleotide sequence: TGTGCCAGCGGGACAGGGGGCCCCTATGGCTACACCTTC.

A few counts support this clone. The genes are TRBV19 and TRBJ1-1; D is perhaps TRBD1 (5 bases). This CDR3 contains 12 residues. Germline values: CDR1 LNHDA, CDR2 SQIVND (reference sequence). V shed 5 bases and J shed 8 bases, with 12 bases lying between them. The CDR3 region has the DNA TGTGCCAGTAGTGGGGCCCCTACGGAAGCTTTCTTT. The encoded protein is CASSGAPTEAFF.

As regards this clone: Germline is not matched at one junction end, which may reflect a read error. The chain is built from TRBV28 and TRBJ1-2; no clear D gene. The CDR3 has 14 residues. Germline V gene data show CDR1 as MDHEN and CDR2 as SYDVKM. This CDR3 reads CASSFGKGVYGYPF. The CDR3 coding sequence is TGTGCCAGCAGTTTCGGGAAGGGAGTCTATGGCTACCCCTTC.

In this sample, this clone turned up a few times. The rearrangement joins TRBV5-1 to TRBJ2-5; maybe TRBD2 (6 bases). The germline V and J ends were trimmed by 4 bases and 0 bases, with 13 bases remaining between them. The CDR3 has 15 residues. Germline V gene sequence: CDR1 SGHRS, CDR2 YFSETQ. CDR3: CASSPRWGDQETQYF. The CDR3 nucleotides are TGCGCCAGCAGCCCCAGGTGGGGGGACCAAGAGACCCAGTACTTC. Filled out from reference TRBV5-1 and TRBJ2-5, the complete variable domain reads KAGVTQTPRYLIKTRGQQVTLSCSPISGHRSVSWYQQTPGQGLQFLFEYFSETQRNKGNFPGRFSGRQFSNSRSEMNVSTLELGDSALYLCASSPRWGDQETQYFGPGTRLLVL.

The chain couples TRBV28 to TRBJ2-4; weak D call: TRBD2 (7 bases). Trimming removed 7 bases at V and 1 base at J, with 17 bases between. Germline CDR1 is MDHEN and CDR2 is SYDVKM. The CDR3 loop spans 16 amino acids. The CDR3 sequence is CASIEGGEQAKNIQYF. The CDR3 bases are TGTGCCAGCATTGAGGGGGGGGAACAGGCCAAAAACATTCAGTACTTC.

This clone was counted a single time. The chain recombines TRBV7-2 with TRBJ2-4; D may be TRBD2 (6 bases). The ends were cut back, 6 bases at V and 7 bases at J, with 13 bases in the middle. Germline loops: CDR1 SGHTA, CDR2 FQGNSA. The CDR3 has 13 residues. CDR3 residues: CASSAGPSNIQYF. The DNA of the CDR3 is TGTGCCAGCAGTGCGGGACCTTCGAACATTCAGTACTTC.